The sample holds a few counts of the clone carrying this TCR beta chain. This sample is drawn from a study of blood T cells in healthy people across ages. It was with a sample-barcoded 5' primer and a J-beta primer mix that a second PCR of about 6 to 12 cycles was run. Each TCR beta cDNA got a 12-nucleotide random molecular identifier. From the 5' RACE reads, TCRdb called clonotypes with MiXCR, one entry per CDR3 protein. In the table there are over 1,300,000 distinct CDR3 sequences, approximately 59% of which are singletons. This CDR3 region has 14 residues. Trimming took 1 base from V and 9 from J, leaving 13 bases between them.

The sequencing sample was made of blood. This clonotype originated in a man between 18 and 29 years old in good health. The chain employs TRBV12-3 or TRBV12-4 and TRBJ1-5, with no clear D. As DNA, the CDR3 is TGTGCCAGCAGTTTAGGTAGGGAAAACTGGCCCCAGCATTTT. This sequence encodes CASSLGRENWPQHF.